This is a list of T cell receptor beta chains from one sample in a study of regulatory T cells in long-lasting Graves disease. In TCRdb, the multiplex PCR reads were re-called with MiXCR into one record per CDR3 protein. This sample has roughly 430,000 distinct CDR3 sequences, with approximately 16% found just once. This sample was shared with a second study, whose subject was T cells in Graves' hyperthyroidism and ophthalmopathy.

The sequenced sample was peripheral blood mononuclear cells (PBMCs), obtained at new diagnosis, from a patient treated with antithyroid drugs. The receptors were sampled from a woman in her 30s with Graves disease. The CDR3 runs from the conserved cysteine through the conserved F or W. Each record gives: clone size, V gene, D gene, J gene, CDR3 length, CDR3 DNA, CDR3 protein. A D gene is named only where the DNA matches it firmly. A row's size may be missing; if present it is once, few, many or a size class.

>-|TRBV28|-|TRBJ1-2|13
TGTGCCAGCAGTTTAAATAGACAGGCGGCCGTGACCTTC
CASSLNRQAAVTF
>many|TRBV24-1|TRBD1|TRBJ1-1|16
TGTGCCACCAGTGACAGGGGACAGTGGGCCAACACTGAAGCTTTCTTT
CATSDRGQWANTEAFF
>few|TRBV28|TRBD2|TRBJ2-5|12
TGTGCCAGCTCGGGACTACAAGAGACCCAGTACTTC
CASSGLQETQYF
>-|TRBV7-9|TRBD1|TRBJ1-1|17
TGTGCCAGCAGCTCAAAACCGGGACAGGGTCTGATCACTGAAGCTTTCTTT
CASSSKPGQGLITEAFF
>many|TRBV6-2/TRBV6-3|TRBD2|TRBJ2-1|14
TGTGCCAGAGGAGCGGGAGGGCTTTACAATGAGCAGTTCTTC
CARGAGGLYNEQFF
>many|TRBV28|TRBD1|TRBJ1-5|13
TGTGCCAGCAGACAGGGGCCCGATCAGCCCCAGCATTTT
CASRQGPDQPQHF
>-|TRBV6-1|-|TRBJ1-4|17
TGTGCCAGCATTCGGGAAAGCATGGCGTCTTCTAATGAAAAACTGTTTTTT
CASIRESMASSNEKLFF
>few|TRBV6-2/TRBV6-3|TRBD2|TRBJ2-3|13
TGTGCCAGCAGGGCGGGAGTCACAGATACGCAGTATTTT
CASRAGVTDTQYF
>many|TRBV28|-|TRBJ1-5|14
TGTGCCAGCAGTTATCGGCTAGGGGGTCAGCCCCAGCATTTT
CASSYRLGGQPQHF
>few|TRBV6-1|TRBD2|TRBJ2-7|14
TGTGCCAGCAGAAGAACTAGCGGGAAGGTCGAGCAGTACTTC
CASRRTSGKVEQYF
>many|TRBV29-1|TRBD2|TRBJ2-5|13
TGCAGCGTTGACAAGACTAGCGGCTTGACCCAGTACTTC
CSVDKTSGLTQYF
>many|TRBV28|-|TRBJ2-1|13
TGTGCCAGCATCCCGCCCGATTTAGGTGAGCAGTTCTTC
CASIPPDLGEQFF
>many|TRBV15|-|TRBJ2-2|16
TGTGCCACCAGCAGAGAATGGGGGCTGGGCACCGGGGAGCTGTTTTTT
CATSREWGLGTGELFF
>-|TRBV29-1|-|TRBJ1-1|10
TGCAGCACTATGGACACTGAAGCTTTCTTT
CSTMDTEAFF
>many|TRBV5-1|TRBD1|TRBJ2-1|15
TGCGCCAGCAGCTTGGAGGGACAGGGTGTTTATGAGCAGTTCTTC
CASSLEGQGVYEQFF